Listed below are T cell receptor beta chains from one sample, sequenced in a study of T-cell memory formation after mild COVID-19. A single record per CDR3 protein comes from TCRdb applying MiXCR to the 5' RACE reads. The sample lists about 300,000 distinct CDR3 sequences; 15% to 20% were seen once. The specimen was PBMCs or a T cell subset sorted from them (not recorded which). All receptors derive from a young man who had mild COVID-19 (a few samples of this study predate the infection). Cell type and time point are not known. Both conserved end residues are trimmed from each CDR3. Each record gives: D gene, J gene, V gene, CDR3 protein. D genes are given only for firm matches.

d_call: TRBD1
j_call: TRBJ2-6
v_call: TRBV4-3
cdr3_aa: ASSQEDRATGANVLT

d_call: NA
j_call: TRBJ2-1
v_call: TRBV20-1
cdr3_aa: SVPRTIYNEQF

d_call: TRBD1
j_call: TRBJ2-3
v_call: TRBV5-1
cdr3_aa: ASSLASGQGTDTQY

d_call: NA
j_call: TRBJ2-3
v_call: TRBV12-3/TRBV12-4
cdr3_aa: ASTQSSGDTQY

d_call: TRBD1
j_call: TRBJ2-1
v_call: TRBV25-1
cdr3_aa: ASSAGQGNEQF

d_call: TRBD1
j_call: TRBJ1-5
v_call: TRBV12-3/TRBV12-4
cdr3_aa: ASSTQGLMEPQH

d_call: NA
j_call: TRBJ1-2
v_call: TRBV12-3/TRBV12-4
cdr3_aa: ASRRTLDSDYGYT

d_call: NA
j_call: TRBJ2-1
v_call: TRBV6-5
cdr3_aa: ASSLEGAKQF

d_call: NA
j_call: TRBJ2-7
v_call: TRBV5-1
cdr3_aa: ASGVYEQY

d_call: NA
j_call: TRBJ2-2
v_call: TRBV10-1
cdr3_aa: ASSESIRKQGSGELF

d_call: TRBD1
j_call: TRBJ1-2
v_call: TRBV29-1
cdr3_aa: SVWTGEYGYT

d_call: TRBD2
j_call: TRBJ2-7
v_call: TRBV15
cdr3_aa: ATSREGLSLYEQY

d_call: NA
j_call: TRBJ2-4
v_call: TRBV7-2
cdr3_aa: ASSLGNENIQY

d_call: NA
j_call: TRBJ2-3
v_call: TRBV29-1
cdr3_aa: SVVQDRDTQY

d_call: TRBD2
j_call: TRBJ2-3
v_call: TRBV7-3
cdr3_aa: ASSLRLAGGDTQY

d_call: NA
j_call: TRBJ2-7
v_call: TRBV14
cdr3_aa: ASSQDVGGEQY

d_call: NA
j_call: TRBJ1-2
v_call: TRBV7-9
cdr3_aa: ASSRLITPAFYGYT

d_call: TRBD1
j_call: TRBJ1-3
v_call: TRBV20-1
cdr3_aa: SAALGQGGNTIY

d_call: TRBD1
j_call: TRBJ1-4
v_call: TRBV18
cdr3_aa: ASSRNSGQVLNEKLF

d_call: TRBD2
j_call: TRBJ2-3
v_call: TRBV5-5
cdr3_aa: ASGLAGTDTQY

d_call: NA
j_call: TRBJ1-1
v_call: TRBV12-3/TRBV12-4
cdr3_aa: ASSLNPETEAF

d_call: TRBD2
j_call: TRBJ2-3
v_call: TRBV7-2
cdr3_aa: ASSLIRGGADTDTQY

d_call: NA
j_call: TRBJ1-1
v_call: TRBV5-1
cdr3_aa: ASSDQGGTEAF

d_call: TRBD1
j_call: TRBJ1-6
v_call: TRBV4-1
cdr3_aa: ASSSRDRLTSPLH

d_call: NA
j_call: TRBJ2-3
v_call: TRBV5-1
cdr3_aa: ASSVSYRTDTQY

d_call: NA
j_call: TRBJ2-5
v_call: TRBV7-2
cdr3_aa: ASSFGGQETQY

d_call: NA
j_call: TRBJ1-1
v_call: TRBV5-1
cdr3_aa: ASSEGGREYTEAF

d_call: NA
j_call: TRBJ1-6
v_call: TRBV6-5
cdr3_aa: ASSLVGPRVNSPLH

d_call: NA
j_call: TRBJ1-1
v_call: TRBV20-1
cdr3_aa: SASLTWKNTEAF

d_call: TRBD1
j_call: TRBJ1-1
v_call: TRBV27
cdr3_aa: ASSPGTGMTEAF

d_call: NA
j_call: TRBJ2-5
v_call: TRBV4-1
cdr3_aa: ASSQGGRGTETQY

d_call: NA
j_call: TRBJ1-1
v_call: TRBV11-2
cdr3_aa: ASGDEL

d_call: TRBD1
j_call: TRBJ1-6
v_call: TRBV19
cdr3_aa: ASSPLRGDSPLH

d_call: TRBD1
j_call: TRBJ2-5
v_call: TRBV12-3/TRBV12-4
cdr3_aa: ASSPTGSQETQY

d_call: NA
j_call: TRBJ1-1
v_call: TRBV12-3/TRBV12-4
cdr3_aa: ASSWRGRYTEAF